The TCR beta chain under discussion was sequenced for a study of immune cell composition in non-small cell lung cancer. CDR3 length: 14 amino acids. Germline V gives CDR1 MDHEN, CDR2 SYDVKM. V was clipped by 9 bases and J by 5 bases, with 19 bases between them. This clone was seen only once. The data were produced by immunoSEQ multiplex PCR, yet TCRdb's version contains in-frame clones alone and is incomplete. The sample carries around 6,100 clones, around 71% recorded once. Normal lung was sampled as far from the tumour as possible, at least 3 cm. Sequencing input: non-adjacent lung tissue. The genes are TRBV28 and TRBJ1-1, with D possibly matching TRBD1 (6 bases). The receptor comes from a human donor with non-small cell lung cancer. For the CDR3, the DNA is TGTGCCAGTACCCTCGGGCCAGGGGTAACTGAAGCTTTCTTT. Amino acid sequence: CASTLGPGVTEAFF.